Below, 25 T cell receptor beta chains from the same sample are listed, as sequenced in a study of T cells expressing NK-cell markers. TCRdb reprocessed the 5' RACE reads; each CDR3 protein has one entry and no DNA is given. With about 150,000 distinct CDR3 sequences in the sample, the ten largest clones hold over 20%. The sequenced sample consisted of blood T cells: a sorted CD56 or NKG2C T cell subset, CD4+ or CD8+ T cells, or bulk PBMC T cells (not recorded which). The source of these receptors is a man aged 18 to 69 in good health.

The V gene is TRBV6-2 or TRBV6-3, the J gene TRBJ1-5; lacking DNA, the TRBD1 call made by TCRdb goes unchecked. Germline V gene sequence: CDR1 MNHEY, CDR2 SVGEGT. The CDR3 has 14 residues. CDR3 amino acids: CASRDPGGNQPQHF.

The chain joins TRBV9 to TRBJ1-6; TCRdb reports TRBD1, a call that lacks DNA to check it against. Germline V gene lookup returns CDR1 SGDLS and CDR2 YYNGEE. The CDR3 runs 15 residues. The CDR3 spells CASSAWDGQLTPLHF.

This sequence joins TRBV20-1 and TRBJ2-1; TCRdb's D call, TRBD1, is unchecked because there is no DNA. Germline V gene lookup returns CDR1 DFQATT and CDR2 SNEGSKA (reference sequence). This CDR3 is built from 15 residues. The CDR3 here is CSARDPPQAYNEQFF.

The CDR3: CASSFQGALEEQYF. V usage is TRBV13 and J usage is TRBJ2-7; as DNA is missing, the TRBD1 call by TCRdb cannot be tested. Germline V lookup: CDR1 PRHDT, CDR2 FYEKMQ (reference sequence). The CDR3 extends over 14 amino acids.

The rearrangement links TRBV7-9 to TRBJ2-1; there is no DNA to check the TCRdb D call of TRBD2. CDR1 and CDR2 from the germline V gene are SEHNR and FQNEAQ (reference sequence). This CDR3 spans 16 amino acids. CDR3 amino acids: CASSFGAGGFYNEQFF.

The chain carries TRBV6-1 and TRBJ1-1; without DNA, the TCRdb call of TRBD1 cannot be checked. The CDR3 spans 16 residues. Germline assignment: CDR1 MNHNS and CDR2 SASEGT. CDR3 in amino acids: CASSGTGGGLNTEAFF.

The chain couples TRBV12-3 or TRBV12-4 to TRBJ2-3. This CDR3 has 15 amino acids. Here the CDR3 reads CASSYSGYDTDTQYF.

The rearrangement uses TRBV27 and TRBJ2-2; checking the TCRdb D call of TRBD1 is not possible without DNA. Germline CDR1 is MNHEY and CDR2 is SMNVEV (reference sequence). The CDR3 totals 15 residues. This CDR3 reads CASSPDTGVPGELFF.

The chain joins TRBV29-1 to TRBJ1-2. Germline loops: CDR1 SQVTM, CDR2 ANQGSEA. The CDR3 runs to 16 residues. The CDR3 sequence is CSVEATRRWEWSGYTF. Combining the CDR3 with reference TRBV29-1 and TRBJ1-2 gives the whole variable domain SAVISQKPSRDICQRGTSLTIQCQVDSQVTMMFWYRQQPGQSLTLIATANQGSEATYESGFVIDKFPISRPNLTFSTLTVSNMSPEDSSIYLCSVEATRRWEWSGYTFGSGTRLTVV.

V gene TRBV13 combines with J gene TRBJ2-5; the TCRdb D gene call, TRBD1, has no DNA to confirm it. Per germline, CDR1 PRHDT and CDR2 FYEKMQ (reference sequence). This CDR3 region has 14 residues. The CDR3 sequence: CASSLTGGFETQYF.

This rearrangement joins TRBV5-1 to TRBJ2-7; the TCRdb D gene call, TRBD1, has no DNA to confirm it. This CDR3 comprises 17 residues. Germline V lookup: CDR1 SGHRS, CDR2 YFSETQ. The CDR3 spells CASSLGTGGESSYEQYF.

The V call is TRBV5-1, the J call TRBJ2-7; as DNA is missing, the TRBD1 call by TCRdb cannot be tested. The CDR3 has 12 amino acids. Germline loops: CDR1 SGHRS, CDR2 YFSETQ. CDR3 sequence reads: CASSLRSGEQYF.

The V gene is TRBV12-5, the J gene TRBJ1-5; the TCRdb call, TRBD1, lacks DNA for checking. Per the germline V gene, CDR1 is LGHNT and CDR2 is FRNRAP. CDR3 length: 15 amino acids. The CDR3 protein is CASGTGTNFIQPQHF.

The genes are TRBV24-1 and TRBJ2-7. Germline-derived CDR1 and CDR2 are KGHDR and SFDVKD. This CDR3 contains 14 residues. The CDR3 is CATSDGQGFHEQYF.

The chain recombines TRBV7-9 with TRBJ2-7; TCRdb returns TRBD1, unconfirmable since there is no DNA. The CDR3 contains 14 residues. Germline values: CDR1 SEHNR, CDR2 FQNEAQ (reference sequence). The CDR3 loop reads CASSFPGGWFEQYF.

This CDR3 is CASSLMEGATEAFF. The chain has TRBV5-1 and TRBJ1-1. The CDR3 has 14 amino acids. The V gene's germline CDR1 is SGHRS and CDR2 YFSETQ.

CDR3 region: CASSLAGLAGGTEQFF. This sequence joins TRBV5-1 and TRBJ2-1; checking the TCRdb D call of TRBD2 is not possible without DNA. Germline V gives CDR1 SGHRS, CDR2 YFSETQ. The CDR3 is 16 residues long.

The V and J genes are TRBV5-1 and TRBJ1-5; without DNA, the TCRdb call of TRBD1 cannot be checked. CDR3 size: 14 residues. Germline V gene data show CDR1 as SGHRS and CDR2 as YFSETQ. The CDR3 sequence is CASSPGISNQPQHF.

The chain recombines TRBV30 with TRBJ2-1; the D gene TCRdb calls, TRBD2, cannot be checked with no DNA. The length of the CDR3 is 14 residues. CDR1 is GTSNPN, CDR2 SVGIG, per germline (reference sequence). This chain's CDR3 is CAWSVGRENDEQFF. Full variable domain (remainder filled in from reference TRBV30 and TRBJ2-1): SQTIHQWPATLVQPVGSPLSLECTVEGTSNPNLYWYRQAAGRGLQLLFYSVGIGQISSEVPQNLSASRPQDRQFILSSKKLLLSDSGFYLCAWSVGRENDEQFFGPGTRLTVL.

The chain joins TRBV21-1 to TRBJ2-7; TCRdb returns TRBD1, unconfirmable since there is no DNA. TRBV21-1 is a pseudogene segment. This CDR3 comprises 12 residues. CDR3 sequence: CASSMGAYEQYF.

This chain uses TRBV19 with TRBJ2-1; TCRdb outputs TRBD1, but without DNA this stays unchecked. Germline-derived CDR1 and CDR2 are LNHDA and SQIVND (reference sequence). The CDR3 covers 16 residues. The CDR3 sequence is CASSYLTGGVYDEQFF.

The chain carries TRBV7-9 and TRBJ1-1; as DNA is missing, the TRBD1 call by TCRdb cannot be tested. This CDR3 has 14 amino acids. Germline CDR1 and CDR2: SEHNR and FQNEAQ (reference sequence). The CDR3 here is CASSLDRYNTEAFF.

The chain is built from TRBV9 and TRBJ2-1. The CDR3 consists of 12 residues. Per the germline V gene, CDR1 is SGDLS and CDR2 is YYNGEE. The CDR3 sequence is CASSVVTNEQFF.

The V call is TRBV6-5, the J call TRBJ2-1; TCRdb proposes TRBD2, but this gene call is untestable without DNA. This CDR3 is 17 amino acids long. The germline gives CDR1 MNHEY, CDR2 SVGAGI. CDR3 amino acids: CASSYQIRLAGINEQFF.

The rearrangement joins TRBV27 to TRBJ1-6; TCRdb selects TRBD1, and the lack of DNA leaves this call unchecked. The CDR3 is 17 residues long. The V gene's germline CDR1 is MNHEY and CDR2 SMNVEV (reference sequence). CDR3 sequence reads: CASSVSPGQGLDSPLHF.